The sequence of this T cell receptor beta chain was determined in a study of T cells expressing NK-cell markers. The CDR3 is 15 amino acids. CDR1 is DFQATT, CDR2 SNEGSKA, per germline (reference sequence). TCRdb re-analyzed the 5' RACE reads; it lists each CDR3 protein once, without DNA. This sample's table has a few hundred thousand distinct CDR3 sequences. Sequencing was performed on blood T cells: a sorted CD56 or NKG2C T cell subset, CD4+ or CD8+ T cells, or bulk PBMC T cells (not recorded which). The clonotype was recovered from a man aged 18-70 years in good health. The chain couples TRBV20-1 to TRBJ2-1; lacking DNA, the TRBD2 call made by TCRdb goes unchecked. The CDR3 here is CSGTSGLAPYNEQFF.